The 2 T cell receptor beta chains below all came from one sample that was sequenced in a study of blood T cell repertoires in COVID-19. Clones were read by immunoSEQ multiplex PCR, and TCRdb kept only the in-frame ones, dropping some. The sample comprises under 300,000 clones, around 90% of which are singletons, and 2.3% rests with the top ten. Sample: PBMCs or T cells enriched from blood (not recorded which). The receptors shown here come from a woman aged 40 to 50 with acute COVID-19.

The chain recombines TRBV7-2 with TRBJ2-7; 8 nucleotides agree with TRBD2. The trim removed 6 bases at V and 2 bases at J, leaving 3 bases unmatched. Germline values: CDR1 SGHTA, CDR2 FQGNSA. The CDR3 has 13 residues. The CDR3 DNA reads as TGTGCCAGCAGACTAGCGGTTACCTACGAGCAGTACTTC. It encodes CASRLAVTYEQYF.

This sequence joins TRBV7-9 and TRBJ1-4, with D perhaps TRBD1 (5 bases). The CDR3 consists of 14 residues. Trimming took 5 bases from V and 13 from J, leaving 20 bases between them. Germline CDR1 reads SEHNR; CDR2 reads FQNEAQ (reference sequence). The CDR3 here is CASSTDSAWGGLFF. The CDR3 nucleotides are TGTGCCAGCAGCACCGACAGCGCCTGGGGTGGACTGTTTTTT.